This T cell receptor (beta chain) is drawn from a study of identical twins. TCRdb reprocessed the 5' RACE reads via MiXCR and lists one record per CDR3 protein. The sample holds hundreds of thousands of distinct CDR3 sequences, less than 25% seen once. CDR3 size: 14 residues. Germline CDR1 ENHRY, CDR2 SYGVKD. V was pared by 0 bases and J by 6 bases, with 8 bases between. The table lists this clonotype with a few counts. This same sample was also taken into another study, of T cells expressing NK-cell markers.

This sequence joins TRBV10-3 and TRBJ2-2; D unclear. The receptor comes from a woman between 18 and 29 years old in good health. Sequencing was carried out using PBMCs. The CDR3 region has the DNA TGTGCCATCAGTGAGTCGCACGGCGCCGGGGAGCTGTTTTTT. Its translation: CAISESHGAGELFF.